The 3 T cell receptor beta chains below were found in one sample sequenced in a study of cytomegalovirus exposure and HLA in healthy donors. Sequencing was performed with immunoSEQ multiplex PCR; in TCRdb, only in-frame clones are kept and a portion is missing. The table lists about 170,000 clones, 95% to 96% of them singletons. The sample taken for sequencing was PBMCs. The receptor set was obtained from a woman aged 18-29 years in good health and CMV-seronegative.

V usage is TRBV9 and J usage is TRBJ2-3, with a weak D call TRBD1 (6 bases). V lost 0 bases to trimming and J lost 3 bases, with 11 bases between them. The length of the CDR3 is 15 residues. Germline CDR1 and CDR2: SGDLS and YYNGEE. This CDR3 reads CASSVGHTGTDTQYF. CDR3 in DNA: TGTGCCAGCAGCGTAGGGCATACAGGGACAGATACGCAGTATTTT. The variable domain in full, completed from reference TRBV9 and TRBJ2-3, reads DSGVTQTPKHLITATGQRVTLRCSPRSGDLSVYWYQQSLDQGLQFLIQYYNGEERAKGNILERFSAQQFPDLHSELNLSSLELGDSALYFCASSVGHTGTDTQYFGPGTRLTVL.

The CDR3, as DNA: TGTGCCAGCTCACCACTAACGACAGTTGGCGGCTACGAGCAGTACTTC. Its translation: CASSPLTTVGGYEQYF. The chain links TRBV18 to TRBJ2-7; the D gene is possibly TRBD1 (5 bases). V gave up 1 base and J gave up 3 bases, with 16 bases separating them. Germline V gives CDR1 KGHSH, CDR2 LQKENI. The CDR3 spans 16 residues. Based on the CDR3 plus reference TRBV18 and TRBJ2-7, the full variable domain is NAGVMQNPRHLVRRRGQEARLRCSPMKGHSHVYWYRQLPEEGLKFMVYLQKENIIDESGMPKERFSAEFPKEGPSILRIQQVVRGDSAAYFCASSPLTTVGGYEQYFGPGTRLTVT.

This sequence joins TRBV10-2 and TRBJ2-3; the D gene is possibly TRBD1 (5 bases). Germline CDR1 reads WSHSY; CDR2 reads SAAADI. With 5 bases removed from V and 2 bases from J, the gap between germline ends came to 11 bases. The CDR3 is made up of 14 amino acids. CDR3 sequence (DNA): TGCGCCAGCAGTCTGGGGCTAACCACAGATACGCAGTATTTT. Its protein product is CASSLGLTTDTQYF.